This TCR beta chain was captured by sequencing in a study of post-analysis software for immune sequencing data. Looking at the study overall: Relapsing-remitting, secondary progressive and progressive-relapsing courses of multiple sclerosis were included. Study-wide results and limits: Higher frequency in patients than in controls was seen for a handful of TRBV segments, with TRBV5-6, TRBV5-1 and TRBV20-1 among them. There was significantly lower normalized Chao1 diversity in multiple sclerosis patients than in controls. Samples prepared in the same batch strongly co-clustered by F measure.

Included in the TCR beta cDNA libraries were unique molecular identifiers. Input of 1 to 10 million T cells yielded around 460,000 cDNA molecules. MiXCR was run by TCRdb on the PCR reads, yielding one entry per CDR3 protein. The sample records hundreds of thousands of distinct CDR3 sequences, 30% being singletons. Trimming pared 2 bases from V and 4 bases from J, leaving 12 bases between. From germline, CDR1 is LGHDT and CDR2 YNNKEL (reference sequence). The CDR3 length is 16 residues. On this clonotype: What it binds is unknown.

The chain recombines TRBV3-1 with TRBJ2-6; D not resolved. The sequence was obtained from a girl between 10 and 17 years old with multiple sclerosis. The sequencing input was blood. CDR3 sequence: CASSQRSPSGANVLTF. The CDR3 DNA sequence: TGTGCCAGCAGCCAACGGAGCCCATCGGGGGCCAACGTCCTGACTTTC.